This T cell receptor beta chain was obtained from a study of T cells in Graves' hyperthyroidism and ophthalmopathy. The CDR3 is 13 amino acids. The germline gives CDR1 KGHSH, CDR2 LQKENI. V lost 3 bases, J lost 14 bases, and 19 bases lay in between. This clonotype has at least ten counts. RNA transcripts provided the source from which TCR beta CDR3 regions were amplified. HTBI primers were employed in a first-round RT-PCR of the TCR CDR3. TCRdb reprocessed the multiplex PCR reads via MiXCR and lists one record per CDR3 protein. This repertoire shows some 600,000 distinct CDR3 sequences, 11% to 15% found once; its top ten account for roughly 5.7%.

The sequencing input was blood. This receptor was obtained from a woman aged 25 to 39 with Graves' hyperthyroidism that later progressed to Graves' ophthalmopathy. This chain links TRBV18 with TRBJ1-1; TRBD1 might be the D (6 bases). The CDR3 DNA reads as TGTGCCAGCTCACCTGGGACATCTCGCCGGGTCTTCTTT. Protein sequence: CASSPGTSRRVFF.